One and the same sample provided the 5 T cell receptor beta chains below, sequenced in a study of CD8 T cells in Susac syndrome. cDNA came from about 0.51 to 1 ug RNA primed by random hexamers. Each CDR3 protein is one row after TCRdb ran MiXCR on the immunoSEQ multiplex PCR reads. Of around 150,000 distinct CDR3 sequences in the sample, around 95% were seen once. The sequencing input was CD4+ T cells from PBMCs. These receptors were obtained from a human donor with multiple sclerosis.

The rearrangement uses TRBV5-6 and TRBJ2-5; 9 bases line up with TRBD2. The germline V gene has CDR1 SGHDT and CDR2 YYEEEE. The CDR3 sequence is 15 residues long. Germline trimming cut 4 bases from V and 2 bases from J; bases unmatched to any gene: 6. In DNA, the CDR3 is TGTGCCAGCAGCCGAGAGGCGGGAGGGCAAGAGACCCAGTACTTC. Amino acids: CASSREAGGQETQYF.

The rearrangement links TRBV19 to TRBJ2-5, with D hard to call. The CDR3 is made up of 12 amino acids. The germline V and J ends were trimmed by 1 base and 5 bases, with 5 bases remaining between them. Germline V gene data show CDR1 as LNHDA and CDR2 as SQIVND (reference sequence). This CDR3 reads CASSIGRETQYF. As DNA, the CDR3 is TGTGCCAGTAGTATAGGACGGGAGACCCAGTACTTC. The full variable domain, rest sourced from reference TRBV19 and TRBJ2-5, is DGGITQSPKYLFRKEGQNVTLSCEQNLNHDAMYWYRQDPGQGLRLIYYSQIVNDFQKGDIAEGYSVSREKKESFPLTVTSAQKNPTAFYLCASSIGRETQYFGPGTRLLVL.

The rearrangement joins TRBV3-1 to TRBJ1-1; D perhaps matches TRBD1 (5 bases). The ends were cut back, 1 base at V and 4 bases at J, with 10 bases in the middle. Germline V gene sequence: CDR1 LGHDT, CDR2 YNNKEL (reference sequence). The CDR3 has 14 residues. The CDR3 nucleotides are TGTGCCAGCAGCCAAGGGGGGTTCGGCACTGAAGCTTTCTTT. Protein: CASSQGGFGTEAFF.

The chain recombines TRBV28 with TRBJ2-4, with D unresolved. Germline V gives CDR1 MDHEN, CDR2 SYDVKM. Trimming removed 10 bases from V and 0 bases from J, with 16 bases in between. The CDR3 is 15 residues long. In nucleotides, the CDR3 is TGTGCCACCTCATCGGGCATGGTAGCCAAAAACATTCAGTACTTC. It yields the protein CATSSGMVAKNIQYF.

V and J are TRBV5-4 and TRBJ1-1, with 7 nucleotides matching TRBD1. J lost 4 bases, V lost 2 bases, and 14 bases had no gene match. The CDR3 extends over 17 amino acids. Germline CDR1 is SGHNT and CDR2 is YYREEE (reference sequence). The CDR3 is CASSFLGGPRRGTEAFF. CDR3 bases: TGTGCCAGCAGCTTTTTAGGGGGCCCTCGGCGGGGCACTGAAGCTTTCTTT.